The 30 T cell receptor beta chains presented below share a single source sample, sequenced in a study of blood T cells in healthy people across ages. The authors ran a second PCR of about 6 to 12 cycles using a sample-barcoded 5' primer and a J-beta primer mix. MiXCR, applied by TCRdb to the 5' RACE reads, yields one record per CDR3 protein. This table holds 1.5 million to 2 million distinct CDR3 sequences, approximately 28% found once. The sample consisted of blood. The receptors come from a young woman in good health.

This rearrangement joins TRBV12-3 or TRBV12-4 to TRBJ2-3; 9 bases align to TRBD2. This CDR3 contains 15 residues. V lost 2 bases to trimming and J lost 5 bases; unmatched junction nucleotides: 5. CDR3 DNA sequence: TGTGCCAGCAGTTTATCGCGGGGGGGCAGAGATACGCAGTATTTT. It specifies CASSLSRGGRDTQYF.

Here the CDR3 reads CASSQSSRETQYF. The CDR3 DNA sequence: TGTGCCAGCAGCCAGAGCAGCCGGGAGACCCAGTACTTC. This sequence joins TRBV4-2 and TRBJ2-5; D unresolved. V lost 3 bases, J lost 5 bases, and 10 bases lay in between. Per the germline V gene, CDR1 is LGHNA and CDR2 is YNFKEQ. The CDR3 runs 13 residues.

The sample holds a few counts of this clonotype. The V call is TRBV12-3 or TRBV12-4, the J call TRBJ1-5, with 10 bases aligning to TRBD1. J gave up 4 bases and V 4 bases, and 4 bases lay outside the gene matches. The CDR3 sequence is 15 residues long. The CDR3: CASSSWTGGNQPQHF. CDR3 DNA sequence: TGTGCCAGCAGTTCCTGGACAGGGGGAAATCAGCCCCAGCATTTT.

This sequence joins TRBV2 and TRBJ1-1; 8 bases are shared with TRBD1. The CDR3 extends over 14 amino acids. V lost 7 bases and J lost 5; bases outside the gene matches: 9. Germline-derived CDR1 and CDR2 are SNHLY and FYNNEI. The CDR3 region is CASKIDRGNTEAFF. The CDR3 DNA follows: TGTGCCAGCAAGATCGACAGGGGAAATACTGAAGCTTTCTTT.

J is TRBJ2-4 and V is TRBV27; unclear D gene. V was pared by 0 bases and J by 7 bases, with 7 bases between. This CDR3 has 13 residues. Germline V gene lookup returns CDR1 MNHEY and CDR2 SMNVEV (reference sequence). The CDR3 region is CASSLSSRNIQYF. CDR3 in DNA: TGTGCCAGCAGTTTATCTAGCAGGAACATTCAGTACTTC.

This clonotype was counted a few times. The chain recombines TRBV11-2 with TRBJ2-3; D not resolved. This CDR3 contains 14 residues. The ends were cut back, 4 bases at V and 4 bases at J, with 12 bases in the middle. Germline assignment: CDR1 SGHAT and CDR2 FQNNGV. CDR3 in amino acids: CASSSTGWSDTQYF. As DNA, the CDR3 is TGTGCCAGCAGCTCGACCGGTTGGTCAGATACGCAGTATTTT.

The chain has TRBV7-2 and TRBJ2-7, with 9 positions matching TRBD2. V lost 5 bases to trimming and J lost 4 bases; unmatched junction nucleotides: 6. The germline CDR1 and CDR2 sequences are SGHTA and FQGNSA. This CDR3 spans 14 amino acids. CDR3 DNA sequence: TGTGCCAGCAGCCACAGCGGGAGGATGTACGAGCAGTACTTC. This encodes CASSHSGRMYEQYF.

In this sample, this clonotype turned up a few times. V and J are TRBV7-6 and TRBJ2-5; 8 bases map to TRBD1. The CDR3 runs 15 residues. Unmatched junction bases numbered 9, after V lost 5 bases and J lost 4 bases. Germline V lookup: CDR1 SGHVS, CDR2 FNYEAQ. This CDR3 reads CASSPRPGGAETQYF. For the CDR3, the DNA is TGTGCCAGCAGCCCAAGACCAGGGGGCGCAGAGACCCAGTACTTC.

This clonotype was detected ten times or more. The chain employs TRBV4-1 and TRBJ2-7; D is perhaps TRBD2 (6 bases). Between the trimmed V and J ends, which lost 3 bases and 6 bases, there was a span of 15 bases. Germline V gives CDR1 MGHRA, CDR2 YSYEKL. CDR3 size: 14 residues. CDR3 nucleotides: TGCGCCAGCAGCCAGCTGGGACTCGGGGGCGAGCAGTACTTC. Translation: CASSQLGLGGEQYF.

This clonotype was counted only a few times. J is TRBJ2-3 and V is TRBV4-2, with TRBD2 identical over 7 bases. CDR3 length equals 16 residues. V lost 7 bases, J lost 1 base, and 11 bases stayed unmatched. Germline V gene sequence: CDR1 LGHNA, CDR2 YNFKEQ. In DNA form, the CDR3 reads TGTGCCAGCAACCCTCAGCGGGGCGAGGGCACAGATACGCAGTATTTT. Residues: CASNPQRGEGTDTQYF.

This clonotype was picked up many times. The rearrangement links TRBV11-2 to TRBJ2-7, with 8 positions matching TRBD1. V shed 1 base and J 5 bases; nucleotides not matched to a gene: 7. CDR3 length: 15 amino acids. In germline, CDR1 is SGHAT, CDR2 FQNNGV. CDR3 residues: CASSLGFDRGHEQYF. The CDR3 bases are TGTGCCAGCAGCTTAGGTTTCGACAGGGGCCACGAGCAGTACTTC.

The sample holds many counts of this clonotype. The chain joins TRBV20-1 to TRBJ2-7; 8 nucleotides align to TRBD1. The CDR3 sequence is 15 residues long. CDR1 DFQATT and CDR2 SNEGSKA come from the germline V gene (reference sequence). J gave up 3 bases and V 6 bases, and 13 bases lay outside the gene matches. The CDR3 loop is CSAETSQGANYEQYF. In DNA, the CDR3 is TGCAGTGCCGAGACCTCTCAGGGGGCGAACTACGAGCAGTACTTC.

A remark on this clonotype: A single base separates this from a much larger clone, so it may be a read error. The gene calls are TRBV6-2 or TRBV6-3 and TRBJ2-7; 7 bases match TRBD1. The better agreement between TRBJ2-5 and the DNA end casts doubt on the J call. The CDR3 totals 14 residues. CDR1 is MNHEY, CDR2 SVGEGT, per germline. CDR3 DNA sequence: TGTGCCAGCGGTTACCGACAGGGCCGGGAGACCCAGTACTTC. It translates to CASGYRQGRETQYF.

This clonotype has ten or more counts. This sequence joins TRBV5-1 and TRBJ2-6; no clear D gene. The germline V gene encodes CDR1 SGHRS and CDR2 YFSETQ. The CDR3 is made up of 15 amino acids. V was shortened by 4 bases and J by 0 bases, with 8 bases between the two germline ends. The CDR3 protein is CASSPSYSGANVLTF. CDR3 bases: TGCGCCAGCAGCCCCTCCTACTCTGGGGCCAACGTCCTGACTTTC.

V usage is TRBV3-1 and J usage is TRBJ1-1; D might be TRBD1 (5 bases). CDR1 is LGHDT and CDR2 is YNNKEL in the germline V gene (reference sequence). V was pared by 9 bases and J by 4 bases, with 18 bases between. The CDR3 extends over 14 amino acids. This chain's CDR3 is CASPITGGGTEAFF. CDR3 bases: TGTGCCAGTCCGATTACAGGAGGAGGCACTGAAGCTTTCTTT.

This clonotype has just a few counts. The V gene is TRBV30, the J gene TRBJ1-2, with D perhaps matching TRBD1 (5 bases). This CDR3 spans 13 amino acids. Trimming left V 4 bases short and J 4 bases short, with 13 bases between. Germline values: CDR1 GTSNPN, CDR2 SVGIG (reference sequence). The CDR3 here is CAWTGGAPYGYTF. DNA of the CDR3: TGTGCCTGGACTGGGGGAGCACCCTATGGCTACACCTTC.

In regard to this clonotype: With a much larger clone just one base away, this may be a read error. The conserved phenylalanine or tryptophan normally closing the CDR3 is absent here, so this likely arose from a read error. The rearrangement uses TRBV7-9 and TRBJ1-2; D unresolved. There are 12 residues in the CDR3. Germline-derived CDR1 and CDR2 are SEHNR and FQNEAQ (reference sequence). V gave up 4 bases and J gave up 4 bases, with 7 bases separating them. Here the CDR3 DNA reads TGTGCCAGCAGCTGGGGTCTCTATGGCTACACCTCC. Translation: CASSWGLYGYTS.

This rearrangement joins TRBV2 to TRBJ2-3, with 9 bases fitting TRBD2. The CDR3 covers 14 residues. V was pared by 11 bases and J by 1 base, with 7 bases of the junction left unmatched. Germline CDR1 is SNHLY and CDR2 is FYNNEI. CDR3 loop: CAGAERGGTDTQYF. The CDR3 bases are TGTGCCGGAGCGGAGCGGGGGGGCACAGATACGCAGTATTTT.

This clonotype appeared many times. J is TRBJ2-7 and V is TRBV20-1, with 8 bases identical to TRBD1. V gave up 5 bases and J gave up 1 base; unmatched junction bases: 4. The CDR3 spans 13 residues. The V gene's germline CDR1 is DFQATT and CDR2 SNEGSKA (reference sequence). The CDR3 bases are TGCAGTGCTGTACAGGGGGGATCCTACGAGCAGTACTTC. Translated: CSAVQGGSYEQYF.

This clonotype was seen many times. V gene TRBV12-3 or TRBV12-4 combines with J gene TRBJ2-4, with 8 bases identical to TRBD1. V dropped 5 bases and J dropped 8; count of bases not matched to a gene: 5. The CDR3 consists of 13 residues. Here the CDR3 reads CASSLTGEHIQYF. CDR3 bases: TGTGCCAGCAGTCTGACAGGGGAGCACATTCAGTACTTC.

In this sample, this clonotype turned up a few times. The genes are TRBV27 and TRBJ2-1; 13 positions match TRBD2. CDR3 length equals 16 residues. CDR1 MNHEY and CDR2 SMNVEV come from the germline V gene (reference sequence). Trimming took 6 bases from V and 15 from J; bases not matched to a gene: 17. The DNA of the CDR3 is TGTGCCAGCAGGGAGGTTACGGGACTAGCGGGATATAGTATGTTCTTC. This encodes CASREVTGLAGYSMFF.

This clonotype was found a few times. The V call is TRBV27, the J call TRBJ2-3, with 10 bases fitting TRBD2. Looked up from germline, CDR1 is MNHEY and CDR2 is SMNVEV (reference sequence). The CDR3 contains 14 residues. The ends lost 5 bases at V and 5 bases at J; junction bases unmatched: 4. The CDR3 nucleotides are TGTGCCAGCAGTCTCAGCGGGGGGGTAGATACGCAGTATTTT. This codes for CASSLSGGVDTQYF.

This clonotype was observed a handful of times. One end of the junction fails to match germline, which may point to a read error. For the CDR3, the DNA is TGTGCCATCAGTGAAGGGCAGGGATATAATTCGCCCCTCCACTTT. The encoded protein is CAISEGQGYNSPLHF. The V call is TRBV10-3, the J call TRBJ1-6, with a tentative D call TRBD1 (5 bases). From germline, CDR1 is ENHRY and CDR2 SYGVKD. The CDR3 consists of 15 residues.

This clonotype was seen only a few times. This chain links TRBV7-9 with TRBJ1-1; possibly TRBD1 for D (6 bases). The CDR3 covers 12 residues. Trimming took off 10 bases at V and 1 base at J, with 10 bases between the two ends. Per the germline V gene, CDR1 is SEHNR and CDR2 is FQNEAQ (reference sequence). The CDR3 loop reads CATRGQNTEAFF. As DNA, the CDR3 is TGTGCCACCAGGGGACAGAACACTGAAGCTTTCTTT.

This clonotype was seen repeatedly, ten times or more. This chain connects TRBV4-2 to TRBJ2-7; the D gene is possibly TRBD1 (6 bases). CDR1 and CDR2 (germline): LGHNA, YNFKEQ. The CDR3 has 14 amino acids. The V and J ends lost 1 base and 6 bases respectively, with 13 bases between them. The CDR3 DNA reads as TGTGCCAGCAGCCAAGGGGACAATCGCCTCGAGCAGTACTTC. Translation gives CASSQGDNRLEQYF.

This clonotype was recorded many times. The genes are TRBV29-1 and TRBJ2-1, with 10 bases lining up with TRBD1. This CDR3 comprises 16 residues. Germline CDR1 and CDR2: SQVTM and ANQGSEA. V was clipped by 1 base and J by 7 bases; unmatched bases: 10. CDR3 sequence: CSVEGLDRGRVNEQFF. CDR3 nucleotide sequence: TGCAGCGTTGAAGGTCTCGACAGGGGGCGTGTAAATGAGCAGTTCTTC.

This clonotype was recorded a few times. The CDR3 DNA reads TGTGCCAGCAGTTTATGGACTAGCGGCCCCTACGAGCAGTACTTC. Residues: CASSLWTSGPYEQYF. This rearrangement joins TRBV27 to TRBJ2-7, with TRBD2 matching over 10 bases. Germline V lookup: CDR1 MNHEY, CDR2 SMNVEV (reference sequence). Losses at the gene ends were 1 base for V and 2 bases for J; bases not matched to a gene: 2. This CDR3 region has 15 residues.

Remarks on this clonotype: Since a much larger clone is just one base distant, this may be a read error. This chain joins TRBV7-6 and TRBJ2-7; no firm D call. Matching the DNA end better, TRBJ2-5 makes the J call doubtful. The CDR3 spans 13 residues. CDR1 and CDR2 (germline): SGHVS, FNYEAQ. The CDR3, as DNA: TGTGCCAACAGCTTAGTCCCCCGGGAGACCCAGTACTTC. Protein product: CANSLVPRETQYF.

This clonotype was observed a few times. The chain couples TRBV4-2 to TRBJ1-4, with D maybe TRBD1 (6 bases). Germline loops: CDR1 LGHNA, CDR2 YNFKEQ. The CDR3 runs 15 residues. V was shortened by 1 base and J by 8 bases, with 14 bases between the two germline ends. CDR3 sequence: CASSQVQGRREKLFF. CDR3 in DNA: TGTGCCAGCAGCCAAGTCCAGGGGCGCCGGGAAAAACTGTTTTTT.

A note on this clonotype: A much larger clone differs by one base, so this may be a read error. The rearrangement uses TRBV7-2 and TRBJ2-7, with 7 nucleotides matching TRBD2. The trim removed 8 bases at V and 2 bases at J, leaving 12 bases unmatched. Per germline, CDR1 SGHTA and CDR2 FQGNSA. The CDR3 is made up of 15 amino acids. The CDR3 protein is CASGLGRSGAYEQYF. CDR3 bases: TGTGCCAGCGGCCTAGGTCGGAGCGGGGCCTACGAGCAGTACTTC. The entire variable domain, with the rest obtained from reference TRBV7-2 and TRBJ2-7, is as follows: GAGVSQSPSNKVTEKGKDVELRCDPISGHTALYWYRQSLGQGLEFLIYFQGNSAPDKSGLPSDRFSAERTGGSVSTLTIQRTQQEDSAVYLCASGLGRSGAYEQYFGPGTRLTVT.